The 9 T cell receptor beta chains below were found in one sample sequenced in a study of T cells after yellow fever vaccination. From the 5' RACE reads, TCRdb called clonotypes with MiXCR, one entry per CDR3 protein. Of 42,000 or so distinct CDR3 sequences in the sample, 6.5% to 8.5% were seen once. The starting material was CD8+ T cells not binding an NS4B(214-222) dextramer, sorted from PBMCs, obtained 45 days after the yellow fever booster vaccination. The receptors derive from a man aged 25 to 40 who received the YFV17D yellow fever vaccine.

This clonotype was counted ten times or more. V usage is TRBV12-3 or TRBV12-4 and J usage is TRBJ2-2, with 14 bases lining up with TRBD2. Germline trimming cut 3 bases from V and 7 bases from J; bases unmatched to any gene: 4. The CDR3 extends over 16 amino acids. CDR3: CASSLGLAGVNGELFF. In nucleotides, the CDR3 is TGTGCCAGCAGTTTGGGACTAGCGGGAGTTAACGGGGAGCTGTTTTTT.

This clonotype was recorded many times. This chain links TRBV4-3 with TRBJ2-1; no definite D call. CDR3 size: 12 residues. The ends were cut back, 5 bases at V and 8 bases at J, with 10 bases in the middle. Germline-derived CDR1 and CDR2 are LGHNA and YSLEER. CDR3 loop: CASSSSRDEQFF. DNA for the CDR3: TGCGCCAGCAGCTCAAGTAGAGATGAGCAGTTCTTC.

CDR3 DNA sequence: TGTGCCAGCAGCTCGATCCTTCAAAATGAGCAGTACTTC. Translating it yields CASSSILQNEQYF. This rearrangement joins TRBV7-2 to TRBJ2-7; D remains ambiguous. V was trimmed by 4 bases and J by 7 bases, leaving 14 bases between them. The CDR3 is made up of 13 amino acids. Germline V CDR1 and CDR2: SGHTA, FQGNSA.

In its sample, this clonotype was seen many times. The chain uses TRBV11-2 and TRBJ2-1; 11 bases agree with TRBD2. Trimming took 1 base from V and 14 from J; bases not matched to a gene: 7. The V gene's germline CDR1 is SGHAT and CDR2 FQNNGV. This CDR3 has 14 amino acids. This CDR3 reads CASSLVPSGRREFF. The DNA for the CDR3 is TGTGCCAGCAGCTTAGTTCCTAGCGGGAGGCGGGAGTTCTTC.

The table lists this clonotype with many counts. The chain employs TRBV12-3 or TRBV12-4 and TRBJ1-1; possibly TRBD1 for D (5 bases). V lost 4 bases and J lost 4, with 19 bases in between. This CDR3 contains 16 residues. CDR3: CASSSLGPAGATEAFF. DNA of the CDR3: TGTGCCAGCAGTTCTCTAGGGCCAGCCGGGGCCACTGAAGCTTTCTTT.

A word on this clonotype: This could be a read error, since a much larger clone is one nucleotide away. The chain is built from TRBV4-3 and TRBJ2-2, with 8 bases that match TRBD2. This CDR3 region has 15 residues. Germline V gives CDR1 LGHNA, CDR2 YSLEER. The CDR3 reads CSSSQGGRHTGELFF. CDR3 nucleotide sequence: TGCTCCAGCAGCCAAGGCGGGAGGCACACCGGGGAGCTGTTTTTT.

To note about this clonotype: A much bigger clone sits one base away, suggesting this may be a read error. CDR3 region: CASSVGSGSPRTQYF. The CDR3 DNA reads TGTGCCAGCAGCGTAGGAAGCGGATCTCCCCGTACGCAGTATTTT. The chain links TRBV9 to TRBJ2-3; a possible D gene is TRBD2 (5 bases). Germline loops: CDR1 SGDLS, CDR2 YYNGEE. This CDR3 region has 15 residues. Deletions cut 0 bases from V and 8 bases from J, with 16 bases between.

Ten or more counts support this clonotype. The rearrangement uses TRBV29-1 and TRBJ1-1; D unclear. The CDR3 spans 11 residues. Germline V gene sequence: CDR1 SQVTM, CDR2 ANQGSEA. In DNA form, the CDR3 reads TGCTACCGTGCCCCCAGAACTGAAGCTTTCTTT. It yields the protein CYRAPRTEAFF.

This clonotype was seen repeatedly, ten times or more. The rearrangement links TRBV12-3 or TRBV12-4 to TRBJ2-3; D is possibly TRBD1 (7 bases). The CDR3 totals 14 residues. Trimming left V 3 bases short and J 7 bases short, with 14 bases between. CDR3 bases: TGTGCCAGCAGTTTCCAGGGGGGAGCCAATACGCAGTATTTT. Translation: CASSFQGGANTQYF.